The 16 T cell receptor beta chains in this list originate from one sample, sequenced in a study of blood T cell repertoires in COVID-19 (dated by TCRdb to between 2020 and 2021). Library method: the immunoSEQ multiplex PCR assay. TCRdb's version of the immuneACCESS table is confined to in-frame rearrangements and falls short of the full clone set. An unresolved V gene accounts for under half of the shortfall where checked; the remainder is of unknown origin. The sample table contains 150,000 to 200,000 clones; only one count was recorded for around 84% of them. Approximately 14% of the sample is taken by the ten largest. Sequenced sample: peripheral blood. The source of these receptors is a woman between 65 and 79 years old with COVID-19, enrolled during active disease.

This clone is a singleton in its sample. The chain has TRBV27 and TRBJ2-3; 9 nucleotides align to TRBD1. V shed 8 bases and J 1 base; nucleotides not matched to a gene: 4. CDR1 MNHEY and CDR2 SMNVEV come from the germline V gene (reference sequence). The CDR3 is 14 residues long. The CDR3 DNA follows: TGTGCCAGCGGCCGGGACAGGGGCACAGATACGCAGTATTTT. Translated, it gives CASGRDRGTDTQYF.

The chain combines TRBV28 with TRBJ1-2, with D perhaps TRBD1 (6 bases). CDR3 length: 12 residues. Trimming took 4 bases from V and 5 from J, leaving 8 bases between them. The germline gives CDR1 MDHEN, CDR2 SYDVKM. The CDR3 DNA sequence: TGTGCCAGCAGTTGGGACATTTATGGCTACACCTTC. It yields the protein CASSWDIYGYTF.

This rearrangement joins TRBV6-5 to TRBJ1-5; tentatively, D is TRBD1 (6 bases). The germline V gene encodes CDR1 MNHEY and CDR2 SVGAGI. V lost 6 bases and J 2 bases, leaving 14 bases between the germline ends. This CDR3 contains 15 residues. The CDR3 spells CASRPGDRGNQPQHF. Here the CDR3 DNA reads TGTGCCAGCAGGCCAGGGGATCGGGGCAATCAGCCCCAGCATTTT.

The genes are TRBV19 and TRBJ2-3; weak D call: TRBD2 (8 bases). In germline, CDR1 is LNHDA, CDR2 SQIVND (reference sequence). This CDR3 is 16 amino acids long. V was pared by 2 bases and J by 3 bases, with 15 bases between. In DNA form, the CDR3 reads TGTGCCAGTAGTATACGGGGGGGGACAGCAACAGATACGCAGTATTTT. Encoded protein: CASSIRGGTATDTQYF.

As regards this clone: A junction boundary mismatches the germline segment, possibly from a read error. This chain uses TRBV6-5 with TRBJ1-1; TRBD1 matches 8 bases. Germline CDR1 MNHEY, CDR2 SVGAGI. The CDR3 contains 14 residues. The CDR3 sequence: CASRVQGVNPEAFF. In DNA, the CDR3 is TGTGCCAGCAGGGTACAGGGGGTGAACCCTGAAGCTTTCTTT.

There are a few counts of this clone. The chain links TRBV5-1 to TRBJ2-2; maybe TRBD1 (6 bases). This CDR3 spans 16 amino acids. V was shortened by 7 bases and J by 0 bases, with 16 bases between the two germline ends. Germline V CDR1 and CDR2: SGHRS, YFSETQ. Here the CDR3 reads CASRPPGQSNTGELFF. The CDR3 DNA reads TGCGCCAGCCGACCACCGGGACAATCGAACACCGGGGAGCTGTTTTTT.

This clone was observed a single time. Other DNA sequences within the sample encode an identical CDR3. The V gene is TRBV12-3 or TRBV12-4, the J gene TRBJ1-1; D remains ambiguous. Trimming pared 5 bases from V and 0 bases from J, leaving 7 bases between. The CDR3 covers 13 residues. The DNA of the CDR3 is TGTGCCAGCAGTCTACAGATGAACACTGAAGCTTTCTTT. Translating it yields CASSLQMNTEAFF.

This clone was found once. The CDR3: CAGRDVGSPLHF. CDR3 in DNA: TGTGCCGGGCGGGATGTGGGGTCACCCCTCCACTTT. V gene TRBV30 combines with J gene TRBJ1-6; D remains ambiguous. There are 12 residues in the CDR3. V lost 8 bases, J lost 10 bases, and 15 bases lay in between. Looked up from germline, CDR1 is GTSNPN and CDR2 is SVGIG (reference sequence).

V usage is TRBV19 and J usage is TRBJ1-3; the D is unclear. V was pared by 7 bases and J by 0 bases, with 10 bases between. The CDR3 has 14 amino acids. Germline values: CDR1 LNHDA, CDR2 SQIVND (reference sequence). The CDR3 nucleotides read TGTGCCAGTAAGAATATCTACTCTGGAAACACCATATATTTT. It translates to CASKNIYSGNTIYF. Supplemented by reference TRBV19 and TRBJ1-3, the full variable domain reads DGGITQSPKYLFRKEGQNVTLSCEQNLNHDAMYWYRQDPGQGLRLIYYSQIVNDFQKGDIAEGYSVSREKKESFPLTVTSAQKNPTAFYLCASKNIYSGNTIYFGEGSWLTVV.

J is TRBJ1-5 and V is TRBV19; D remains ambiguous. The CDR3 has 16 amino acids. The V gene lost 5 bases and the J gene lost 0 bases, with 14 bases spanning the gap. Germline loops: CDR1 LNHDA, CDR2 SQIVND (reference sequence). The CDR3 loop reads CASSGKVAYSNQPQHF. CDR3 bases: TGTGCCAGTAGTGGTAAGGTAGCCTATAGCAATCAGCCCCAGCATTTT.

This clone appeared a few times. The chain is built from TRBV3-1 (or the pseudogene TRBV3-2) and TRBJ1-1, with 8 bases aligning to TRBD1. The CDR3 has 15 amino acids. Trimming removed 5 bases from V and 1 base from J; junction bases left unmatched: 6. Germline-derived CDR1 and CDR2 are LGHDT and YNNKEL (reference sequence). The CDR3 DNA sequence: TGTGCCAGCAGCAGACAGGGGACCAAGAACACTGAAGCTTTCTTT. This gives the protein CASSRQGTKNTEAFF.

This clone was counted only a few times. This sequence joins TRBV27 and TRBJ2-2; TRBD2 aligns across 10 bases. Germline assignment: CDR1 MNHEY and CDR2 SMNVEV (reference sequence). The CDR3 spans 18 residues. The junction had 13 bases not matched to a gene; V was cut back by 4 bases and J by 5 bases. The CDR3 DNA is TGTGCCAGCAGTTCGATAGCGGGGGGCCGAACGAGAACCGGGGAGCTGTTTTTT. Translating it yields CASSSIAGGRTRTGELFF.

This clone was recorded a few times. V usage is TRBV5-1 and J usage is TRBJ1-4; D possibly corresponds to TRBD1 (6 bases). Germline-derived CDR1 and CDR2 are SGHRS and YFSETQ. CDR3 length: 13 amino acids. Deletions cut 3 bases from V and 8 bases from J, with 11 bases between. DNA of the CDR3: TGCGCCAGCAGCTCGGGCACAGGGGAAAAACTGTTTTTT. Translation: CASSSGTGEKLFF.

As regards this clone: The sample contains more than one DNA sequence encoding this CDR3. The rearrangement joins TRBV6-1 to TRBJ2-3, with D unresolved. CDR1 and CDR2 from the germline V gene are MNHNS and SASEGT. Trimming shortened V by 0 bases and J by 5 bases, and 6 bases separated the two germline ends. The CDR3 extends over 13 amino acids. CDR3 nucleotide sequence: TGTGCCAGCAGTGAAGCGAGAGGAGATACGCAGTATTTT. Translation gives CASSEARGDTQYF.

The CDR3 bases are TGTGCCAGCAGCCAAACAGGGGGCAATCAGCCCCAGCATTTT. Amino acids: CASSQTGGNQPQHF. The rearrangement joins TRBV7-2 to TRBJ1-5, with 7 bases that match TRBD1. This CDR3 is built from 14 residues. The ends lost 5 bases at V and 2 bases at J; junction bases unmatched: 3. CDR1 SGHTA and CDR2 FQGNSA come from the germline V gene.

The chain carries TRBV6-6 and TRBJ2-3; weak D call: TRBD1 (6 bases). The CDR3 covers 17 residues. V was pared by 5 bases and J by 1 base, with 19 bases between. In germline, CDR1 is MNHNY, CDR2 SVGAGI (reference sequence). The CDR3 loop is CASSPTRAGVGTDTQYF. The CDR3 DNA reads TGTGCCAGCAGTCCCACGCGGGCAGGGGTGGGCACAGATACGCAGTATTTT.